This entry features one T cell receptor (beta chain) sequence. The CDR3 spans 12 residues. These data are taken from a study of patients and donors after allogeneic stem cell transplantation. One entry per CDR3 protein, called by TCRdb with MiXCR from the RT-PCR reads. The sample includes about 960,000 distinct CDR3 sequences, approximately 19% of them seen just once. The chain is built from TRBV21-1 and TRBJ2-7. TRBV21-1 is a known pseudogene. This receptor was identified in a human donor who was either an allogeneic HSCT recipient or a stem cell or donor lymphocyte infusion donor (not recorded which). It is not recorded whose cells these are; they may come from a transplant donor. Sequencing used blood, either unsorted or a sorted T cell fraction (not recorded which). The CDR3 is CASSKEIYEQYF. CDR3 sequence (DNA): TGTGCCAGCAGCAAAGAAATCTACGAGCAGTACTTC.